This T cell receptor (beta chain) was sequenced for a study of T cells in Graves' hyperthyroidism and ophthalmopathy. Study-wide results and limits: Ophthalmopathy stood apart from stable hyperthyroidism in a 13 V-J model.

RNA transcripts gave rise to amplified TCR beta CDR3 regions. First-round RT-PCR targeting the TCR CDR3 was performed with the HTBI primer set. MiXCR, run by TCRdb on the multiplex PCR reads, gives a single entry per CDR3 protein. The profile shows 730,000 or so distinct CDR3 sequences, 15% to 20% of them singletons. Germline lookup yields CDR1 SGHNT and CDR2 YENEEA. V was clipped by 0 bases and J by 1 base, with 15 bases between them. This CDR3 region has 18 residues. With regard to this clonotype: Its antigen remains unknown.

Newly diagnosed patients aged 18 to 65 had hyperthyroidism of under 2 months' duration. The study based diagnoses on clinical symptoms, serum thyroxine and TRAb, thyroid ultrasound and orbital computed tomography. PBMCs were obtained from about 9 ml fresh peripheral blood. Sequencing was done on a sample of blood. This rearrangement joins TRBV11-3 to TRBJ2-2; no clear D. The source is a woman aged 50 to 65 with Graves' hyperthyroidism that later progressed to Graves' ophthalmopathy. The CDR3 spells CASSLDSNSLKNTGELFF. CDR3 nucleotide sequence: TGTGCCAGCAGCTTAGATTCAAACTCGTTGAAGAACACCGGGGAGCTGTTTTTT.